The T cell receptor (beta chain) described here comes from a study of cytomegalovirus exposure and HLA in healthy donors. Points from the study as a whole: The dataset shows that most TCR sequences were rare, while some public TCRs occurred in many donors. Judged likely to be a sequencing artifact was a cluster of highly shared sequence variants.

The PCR made use of 60 Vbeta and 13 Jbeta primers. Generated by immunoSEQ multiplex PCR, the TCRdb table keeps only in-frame clones and is missing some. The sample contains about 67,000 clones, 80% to 90% of which appear only once. V was clipped by 7 bases and J by 8 bases, with 17 bases between them. The germline V gene has CDR1 SNHLY and CDR2 FYNNEI. This CDR3 has 13 residues. Remarks on this clone: Its matching antigen is unknown.

The sample consisted of PBMCs. This clonotype originated in a woman aged 25 to 45 in good health and CMV-seropositive. The rearrangement links TRBV2 to TRBJ1-1; D is uncertain. The CDR3 region has the DNA TGTGCCAGCAAGGGTCGGGGAGTGTGGGAAGCTTTCTTT. It codes for CASKGRGVWEAFF.